This TCR beta chain appears in the sequencing data of a study of beta chain features in type 1 diabetes. Germline assignment: CDR1 MNHEY and CDR2 SVGAGI. CDR3 length: 13 residues. The trim removed 9 bases at V and 2 bases at J, leaving 5 bases unmatched. To note about this clone: The antigen remains unidentified.

Findings and limits, study-wide: VDJ junctions in type 1 diabetes patients carried more deletions and fewer insertions. TCRB rearrangement may or may not be influenced by HLA type; here this remained unresolved. Within patients, naive, central memory and Treg TCRB repertoires seemed more similar than within healthy donors. Shorter TCRB CDR3s, moderately but significantly so, marked every one of the four CD4+ subsets in Type 1 diabetes patients.

The study reverse transcribed the entire isolated RNA, so it sequenced expressed TCRB transcripts. Some clones are missing from TCRdb's copy, which holds only in-frame ones; the method was immunoSEQ multiplex PCR. This sample carries 30,000 to 40,000 clones, about 64% of them seen once, and the ten largest clones take approximately 2%. The chain links TRBV6-5 to TRBJ2-7; 9 nucleotides align to TRBD1. The clonotype was recovered from a woman in her twenties or thirties in good health. The sequencing sample was made of Tregs from blood. CDR3 bases: TGTGCCAGTCGGGGGACAGGGACCTACGAGCAGTACTTC. It is translated as CASRGTGTYEQYF.